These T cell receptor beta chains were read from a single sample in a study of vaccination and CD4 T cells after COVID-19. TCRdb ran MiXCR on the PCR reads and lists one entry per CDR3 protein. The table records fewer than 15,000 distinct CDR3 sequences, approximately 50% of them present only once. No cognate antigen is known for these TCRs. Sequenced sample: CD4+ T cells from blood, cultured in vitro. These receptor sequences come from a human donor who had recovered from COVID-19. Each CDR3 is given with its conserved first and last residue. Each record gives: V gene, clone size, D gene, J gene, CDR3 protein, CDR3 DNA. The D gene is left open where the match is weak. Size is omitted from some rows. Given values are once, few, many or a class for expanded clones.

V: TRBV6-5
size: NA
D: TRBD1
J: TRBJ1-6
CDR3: CASSFETGGYSPLHF
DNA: TGTGCCAGCAGTTTCGAGACAGGGGGCTATTCACCCCTCCACTTT

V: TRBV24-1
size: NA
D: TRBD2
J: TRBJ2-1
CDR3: CATSDSASGGAGYNEQFF
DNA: TGTGCCACCAGTGATTCTGCTAGCGGGGGGGCGGGCTACAATGAGCAGTTCTTC

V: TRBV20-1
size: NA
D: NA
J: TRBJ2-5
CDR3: CSEGRRRGPETQYF
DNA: TGCAGTGAGGGGAGGAGGAGGGGGCCAGAGACCCAGTACTTC

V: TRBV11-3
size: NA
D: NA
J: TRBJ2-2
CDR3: CASSPDHANTGELFF
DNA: TGTGCCAGCAGCCCCGACCACGCGAACACCGGGGAGCTGTTTTTT

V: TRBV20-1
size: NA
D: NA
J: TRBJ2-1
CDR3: CSAWGYNEQFF
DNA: TGCAGTGCTTGGGGCTACAATGAGCAGTTCTTC

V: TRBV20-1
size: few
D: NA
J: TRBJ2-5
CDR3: CSARDGGRETQYF
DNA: TGCAGTGCTAGAGATGGGGGCAGAGAGACCCAGTACTTC

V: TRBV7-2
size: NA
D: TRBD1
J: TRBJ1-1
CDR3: CASSFNRGSTEAFF
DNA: TGTGCCAGCAGCTTTAACAGGGGAAGCACTGAAGCTTTCTTT

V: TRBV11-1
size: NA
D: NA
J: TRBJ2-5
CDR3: CASSRRSTETQYF
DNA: TGTGCCAGCAGCCGTCGTTCGACCGAGACCCAGTACTTC

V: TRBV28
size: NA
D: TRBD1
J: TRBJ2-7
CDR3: CASSGQDRSYEQYF
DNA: TGTGCCAGCAGTGGACAGGATAGATCCTACGAGCAGTACTTC

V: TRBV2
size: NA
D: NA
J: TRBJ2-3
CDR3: CASSEDLAGDTQYF
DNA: TGTGCCAGCAGTGAGGATCTAGCAGGAGATACGCAGTATTTT

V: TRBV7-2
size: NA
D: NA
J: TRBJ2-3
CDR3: CASSLAGSTDTQYF
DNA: TGTGCCAGCAGCTTGGCGGGGAGCACAGATACGCAGTATTTT

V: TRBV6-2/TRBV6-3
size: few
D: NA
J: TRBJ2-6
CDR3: CASMTAGANVLTF
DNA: TGTGCCAGCATGACAGCTGGGGCCAACGTCCTGACTTTC

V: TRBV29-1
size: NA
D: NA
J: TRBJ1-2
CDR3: CSPFLGTF
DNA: TGCAGCCCCTTCCTGGGCACCTTC

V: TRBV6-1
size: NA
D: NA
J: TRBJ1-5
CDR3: CASSEVVQPQHF
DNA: TGTGCCAGCAGTGAAGTGGTTCAGCCCCAGCATTTT

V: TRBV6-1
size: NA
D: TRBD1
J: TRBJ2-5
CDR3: CASSRTGQLQETQYF
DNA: TGTGCCAGCAGTCGGACAGGGCAGTTACAAGAGACCCAGTACTTC

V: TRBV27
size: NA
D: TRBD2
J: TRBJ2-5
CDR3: CAIKLAGAETQYF
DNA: TGTGCCATCAAACTAGCGGGAGCAGAGACCCAGTACTTC

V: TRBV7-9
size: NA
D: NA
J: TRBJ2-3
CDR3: CASSSRGAARGYTDTQYF
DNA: TGTGCCAGCAGCTCAAGGGGGGCGGCGAGGGGCTACACAGATACGCAGTATTTT

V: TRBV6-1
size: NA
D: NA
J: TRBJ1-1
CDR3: CASSEGGAYTEAFF
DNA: TGTGCCAGCAGTGAAGGGGGCGCGTACACTGAAGCTTTCTTT

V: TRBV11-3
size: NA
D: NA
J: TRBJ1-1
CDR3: CASSLEMANTEAFF
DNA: TGTGCCAGCAGCTTAGAGATGGCAAACACTGAAGCTTTCTTT

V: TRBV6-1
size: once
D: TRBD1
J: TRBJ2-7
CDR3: CASRRDRGDTREQYF
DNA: TGTGCCAGCAGACGGGACAGGGGCGACACACGGGAGCAGTACTTC

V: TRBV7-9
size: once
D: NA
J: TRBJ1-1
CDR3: CASSSRTGNTEAFF
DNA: TGTGCCAGCAGCTCTCGAACAGGGAACACTGAAGCTTTCTTT

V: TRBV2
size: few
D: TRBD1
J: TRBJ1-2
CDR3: CASRGTGVDYGYTF
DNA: TGTGCCAGCAGGGGGACAGGGGTGGACTATGGCTACACCTTC

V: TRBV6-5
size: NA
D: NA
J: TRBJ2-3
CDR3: CASSYSIWAGQNPDTQYF
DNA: TGTGCCAGCAGTTACTCGATTTGGGCAGGACAGAATCCAGATACGCAGTATTTT

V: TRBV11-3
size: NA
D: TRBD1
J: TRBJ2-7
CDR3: CASSAGTGTGEQYF
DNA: TGTGCCAGCAGCGCGGGGACAGGGACCGGCGAGCAGTACTTC

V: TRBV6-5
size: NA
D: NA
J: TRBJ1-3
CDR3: CASSYAGTIYF
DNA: TGTGCCAGCAGTTACGCTGGCACCATATATTTT

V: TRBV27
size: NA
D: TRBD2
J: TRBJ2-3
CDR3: CASRSLAGGHTDTQYF
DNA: TGTGCCAGCAGATCCTTAGCGGGAGGGCACACAGATACGCAGTATTTT

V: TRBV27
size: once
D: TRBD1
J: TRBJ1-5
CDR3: CASSVDRGHQPQHF
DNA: TGTGCCAGCAGTGTGGACAGGGGGCATCAGCCCCAGCATTTT

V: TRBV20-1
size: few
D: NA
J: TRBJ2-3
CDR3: CSAMPGRQYF
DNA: TGCAGTGCTATGCCGGGACGGCAGTATTTT

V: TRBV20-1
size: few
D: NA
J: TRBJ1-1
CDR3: CSASKGSMNTEAFF
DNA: TGCAGTGCTAGTAAGGGTTCTATGAACACTGAAGCTTTCTTT

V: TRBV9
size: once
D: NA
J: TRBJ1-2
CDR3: CASSAGVYGYTF
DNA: TGTGCCAGCAGCGCGGGGGTCTATGGCTACACCTTC

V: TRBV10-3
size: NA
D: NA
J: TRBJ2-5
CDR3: CAISDRPGETQYF
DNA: TGTGCCATCAGTGACCGGCCCGGGGAGACCCAGTACTTC

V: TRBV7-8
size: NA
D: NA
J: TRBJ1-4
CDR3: CASSLVTGYDGEKLFF
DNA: TGTGCCAGCAGCTTAGTCACAGGGTATGACGGTGAAAAACTGTTTTTT

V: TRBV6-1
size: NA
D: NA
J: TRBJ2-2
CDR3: CASKEWATAGELFF
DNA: TGCGCCAGCAAGGAATGGGCTACCGCCGGGGAGCTGTTTTTT

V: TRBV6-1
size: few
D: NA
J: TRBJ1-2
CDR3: CASRLRGFLYGYTF
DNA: TGTGCCAGCAGATTACGGGGGTTTTTATATGGCTACACCTTC

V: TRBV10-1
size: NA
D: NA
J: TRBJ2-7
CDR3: CASSETPDPTMGEQYF
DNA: TGCGCCAGCAGTGAAACTCCAGACCCCACTATGGGGGAGCAGTACTTC

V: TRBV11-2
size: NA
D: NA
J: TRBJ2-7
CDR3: CASSHRGLGRTEEQYF
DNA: TGTGCCAGCAGCCACCGCGGCCTGGGGCGGACGGAGGAGCAGTACTTC

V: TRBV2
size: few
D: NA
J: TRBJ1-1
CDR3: CASSADRNTEAFF
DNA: TGTGCCAGCAGCGCCGACAGGAACACTGAAGCTTTCTTT

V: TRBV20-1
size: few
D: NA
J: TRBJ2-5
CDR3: CSARPRRAQETQYF
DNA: TGCAGTGCTAGACCACGACGGGCCCAAGAGACCCAGTACTTC

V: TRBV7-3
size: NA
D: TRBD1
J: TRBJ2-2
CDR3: CASSLWGQGGTGELFF
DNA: TGTGCCAGCAGCTTATGGGGACAGGGGGGCACCGGGGAGCTGTTTTTT

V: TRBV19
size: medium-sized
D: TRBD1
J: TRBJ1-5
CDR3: CGCRGNNQPQHF
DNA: TGTGGTTGCAGGGGGAACAATCAGCCCCAGCATTTT

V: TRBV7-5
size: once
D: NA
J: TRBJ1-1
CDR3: CISVPEAYESRNTEAFF
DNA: NA

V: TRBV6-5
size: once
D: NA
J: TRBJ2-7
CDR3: CASSSLSPYEQYF
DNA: TGTGCCAGCAGTTCCCTTTCCCCCTACGAGCAGTACTTC